The next 2 T cell receptor beta chains were all read from a single sample in a study of blood T cell repertoires in COVID-19. Produced via immunoSEQ multiplex PCR; TCRdb's table is partial and in-frame only. The sample includes approximately 240,000 clones, about 88% of them seen just once. Sequenced material: peripheral blood. The receptors come from a woman between 40 and 50 years old who had recovered from COVID-19.

A word on this clone: At one end the junction does not follow the germline gene, possibly because of a read error. This rearrangement joins TRBV20-1 to TRBJ2-7; D is possibly TRBD2 (5 bases). Germline loops: CDR1 DFQATT, CDR2 SNEGSKA (reference sequence). The CDR3 loop spans 11 amino acids. The CDR3 spells CSARELGEQYF. The CDR3 DNA sequence: TGCAGTGCCAGAGAACTAGGGGAGCAGTACTTC.

The chain has TRBV7-6 and TRBJ1-2, with D possibly matching TRBD1 (5 bases). This CDR3 comprises 15 residues. Per the germline V gene, CDR1 is SGHVS and CDR2 is FNYEAQ. V was cut by 1 base and J by 4 bases, with 13 bases left in between. This CDR3 is CASSLEAGPRYGYTF. CDR3 DNA: TGTGCCAGCAGCTTAGAGGCAGGGCCCCGCTATGGCTACACCTTC.